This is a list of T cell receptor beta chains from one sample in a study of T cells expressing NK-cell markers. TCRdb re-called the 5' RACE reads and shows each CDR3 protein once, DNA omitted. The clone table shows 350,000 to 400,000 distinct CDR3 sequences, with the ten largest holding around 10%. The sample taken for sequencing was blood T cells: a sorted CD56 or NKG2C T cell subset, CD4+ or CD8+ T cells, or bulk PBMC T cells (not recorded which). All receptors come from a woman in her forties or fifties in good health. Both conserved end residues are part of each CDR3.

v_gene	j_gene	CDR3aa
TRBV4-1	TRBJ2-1	CASSQVPRTGNNEQFF
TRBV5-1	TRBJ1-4	CASSLEPEKLFF
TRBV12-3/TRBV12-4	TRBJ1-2	CASSLDRPSQGYTF
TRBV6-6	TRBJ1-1	CASSPRQSLDEAFF
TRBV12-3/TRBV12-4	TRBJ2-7	CASSLRPMGDRTGHEQYF
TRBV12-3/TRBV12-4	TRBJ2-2	CASSRSHTGELFF
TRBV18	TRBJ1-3	CASSPTTHLDTIYF
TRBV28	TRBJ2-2	CASTRGTGELFF
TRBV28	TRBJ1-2	CASSLSGQGATNYGYTF
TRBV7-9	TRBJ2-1	CASSLLVWGSRNEQFF
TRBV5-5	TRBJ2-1	CASSLRIWTSGNDEQFF
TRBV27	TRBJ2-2	CASARVGGELFF
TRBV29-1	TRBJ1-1	CSVGTPTTEAFF
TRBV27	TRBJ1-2	CASSLSPSHGYTF
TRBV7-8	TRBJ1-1	CASSPRDRRVLATEAFF
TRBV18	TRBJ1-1	CASSQLTGGAILDFF
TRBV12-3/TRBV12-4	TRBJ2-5	CASSRPTGGAETQYF
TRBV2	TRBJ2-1	CASRGGAGFYNEQFF
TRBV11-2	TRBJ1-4	CASRKRGQTNEKLFF
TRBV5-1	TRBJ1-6	CASSLAQLGNSPLHF
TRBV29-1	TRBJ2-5	CSVERGGLETQYF
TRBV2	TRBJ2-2	CASRGVTANTGELFF
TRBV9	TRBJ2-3	CASSRETGQGVYPQYF
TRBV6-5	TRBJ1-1	CASSYRGQGRTEAFF
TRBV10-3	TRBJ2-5	CAIRNTEETQYF
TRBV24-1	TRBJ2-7	CATSEGDYEQYF
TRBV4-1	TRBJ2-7	CASSRSSGSSYEQYF